The rows below give T cell receptor beta chains drawn from one sample of a study of OX40 agonist ivuxolimab in advanced cancers. The data were produced by immunoSEQ multiplex PCR, yet TCRdb's version contains in-frame clones alone and is incomplete. The sample consists of about 43,000 clones, 80% of them appearing once. The input for sequencing was CD4+ or CD8+ T cells sorted from blood, taken in a trial of the OX40 agonist ivuxolimab. The receptors stem from an adult with an advanced solid tumor such as melanoma, head and neck, liver or kidney cancer. Each CDR3 is given with its conserved first and last residue. The D gene is left open where the match is weak. Clone size is not always given. Where it is, it says once, few, many or a class for expanded clones.

v_call,j_call,clone_size,d_call,cdr3_aa,cdr3_nt
TRBV6-5,TRBJ2-7,once,TRBD1,CASSLGQFAYEQYF,TGTGCCAGCAGCCTGGGACAGTTCGCCTACGAGCAGTACTTC
TRBV5-1,TRBJ2-1,NA,TRBD2,CASSSRLAGIYNEQFF,TGCGCCAGCAGCTCCAGACTAGCGGGGATCTACAATGAGCAGTTCTTC
TRBV7-9,TRBJ2-1,NA,NA,CASSLIEQFF,TGTGCCAGCAGCTTGATTGAGCAGTTCTTC
TRBV9,TRBJ1-1,NA,NA,CASSALSRGTRTEAFF,TGTGCCAGCAGCGCCCTGTCCCGGGGGACGAGGACTGAAGCTTTCTTT
TRBV19,TRBJ1-1,NA,TRBD1,CASSLYPGQGNTEAFF,TGTGCCAGTAGCCTGTACCCGGGACAGGGGAACACTGAAGCTTTCTTT
TRBV5-4,TRBJ2-1,NA,NA,CASSLALRRSSYNEQFF,TGTGCCAGCAGCTTGGCCTTGCGGAGGAGCTCCTACAATGAGCAGTTCTTC
TRBV30,TRBJ1-2,NA,NA,CAWGLAGYTF,TGTGCCTGGGGACTTGCGGGCTACACCTTC
TRBV7-8,TRBJ1-1,NA,NA,CASSPLGDTNTEAFF,TGTGCCAGCAGCCCTCTCGGGGACACCAACACTGAAGCTTTCTTT
TRBV5-8,TRBJ2-2,once,NA,CASSASSNTGELFF,TGTGCCAGCAGCGCGAGTTCGAACACCGGGGAGCTGTTTTTT
TRBV5-1,TRBJ2-1,few,TRBD1,CASSIGTGPSSYNEQFF,TGCGCCAGCAGCATCGGGACAGGGCCTAGCTCCTACAATGAGCAGTTCTTC
TRBV30,TRBJ2-3,NA,TRBD1,CASTRDRGRSTDTQYF,TGTGCATCAACCCGGGACAGGGGGCGAAGCACAGATACGCAGTATTTT
TRBV6-6,TRBJ1-5,NA,NA,CASSLGPYQPQHF,TGTGCCAGCAGTTTAGGCCCGTATCAGCCCCAGCATTTT
TRBV6-4,TRBJ2-6,NA,NA,CASSEEAGANVLTF,TGTGCCAGCAGTGAGGAGGCTGGGGCCAACGTCCTGACTTTC
TRBV9,TRBJ2-2,NA,NA,CASSTTGPTGELFF,TGTGCCAGCAGTACCACAGGTCCTACCGGGGAGCTGTTTTTT
TRBV30,TRBJ2-1,once,TRBD2,CAWSVRGGGIYYNEQFF,TGTGCCTGGAGTGTACGGGGGGGAGGTATTTACTACAATGAGCAGTTCTTC
TRBV5-6,TRBJ2-7,NA,NA,CASSPTPTGPYEQYF,TGTGCCAGCAGCCCCACCCCGACAGGACCGTACGAGCAGTACTTC
TRBV27,TRBJ2-2,NA,NA,CASSGPRGTGELFF,TGTGCCAGCAGTGGTCCAAGGGGAACAGGGGAGCTGTTTTTT
TRBV30,TRBJ1-3,few,NA,CAWSVLDGVSSGNTIYF,TGTGCCTGGAGTGTACTTGACGGAGTTAGCTCTGGAAACACCATATATTTT
TRBV5-4,TRBJ2-3,NA,NA,CASSSAKSRGSTDTQYF,TGTGCCAGCAGCTCCGCTAAATCCAGGGGTTCCACAGATACGCAGTATTTT
TRBV7-9,TRBJ1-4,once,TRBD1,CASSTHRGINEKLFF,TGTGCCAGCAGCACCCACAGGGGAATCAATGAAAAACTGTTTTTT
TRBV2,TRBJ2-1,NA,NA,CASSEPGSSYNEQFF,TGTGCCAGCAGTGAACCAGGGAGCTCCTACAATGAGCAGTTCTTC
TRBV18,TRBJ2-7,NA,TRBD1,CASSPGQIYEQYF,TGTGCCAGCTCACCGGGACAGATCTACGAGCAGTACTTC
TRBV9,TRBJ1-1,few,NA,CASSVAGSSEAFF,TGTGCCAGCAGCGTAGCAGGGAGTTCTGAAGCTTTCTTT
TRBV28,TRBJ1-5,few,TRBD1,CASSFLGQGQPQHF,TGTGCCAGCAGTTTCTTGGGACAGGGCCAGCCCCAGCATTTT
TRBV19,TRBJ2-5,NA,TRBD2,CASSTGGIWETQYF,TGTGCCAGTAGTACCGGGGGGATCTGGGAGACCCAGTACTTC
TRBV7-3,TRBJ2-6,NA,NA,CASSSDSGANVLTF,TGTGCCAGCAGTTCCGACTCTGGGGCCAACGTCCTGACTTTC
TRBV29-1,TRBJ1-4,NA,NA,CSPFHGTKEEKLFF,TGCAGTCCCTTCCACGGGACAAAAGAGGAAAAACTGTTTTTT
TRBV19,TRBJ1-4,NA,NA,CASSTQGANEKLFF,TGTGCCAGTAGTACACAGGGAGCTAATGAAAAACTGTTTTTT